The sequence of this TCR beta chain was determined in a study of blood T cell repertoires in COVID-19. Study as a whole: Acute-phase and convalescent COVID-19 samples originated in the United States, Italy and Spain. The analysed material was cDNA or gDNA that came from T cells, B-cell-depleted T cells, or PBMCs.

In the source study's methods: Reference gene primer amplification yielded estimated nucleated cell counts. The protocol was immunoSEQ multiplex PCR, while the TCRdb copy is restricted to in-frame clones and leaves out a portion. The DNA was the basis for D and trimming; V, J and clone size are from that table. Here the sample spans about 33,000 clones, around 73% being singletons. The CDR3 spans 14 residues. With 0 bases clipped from V and 3 bases from J, the junction kept 3 bases outside the gene matches. Germline V gene lookup returns CDR1 SGHRS and CDR2 YFSETQ. This TCR derives from a man of 80 years or more with acute or convalescent COVID-19. The rearrangement uses TRBV5-1 and TRBJ2-7, with 7 bases aligning to TRBD1. Sequencing used peripheral blood. CDR3 coding DNA: TGCGCCAGCAGCTTGGCAGGGGGTCTCTACGAGCAGTACTTC. Translation gives CASSLAGGLYEQYF.